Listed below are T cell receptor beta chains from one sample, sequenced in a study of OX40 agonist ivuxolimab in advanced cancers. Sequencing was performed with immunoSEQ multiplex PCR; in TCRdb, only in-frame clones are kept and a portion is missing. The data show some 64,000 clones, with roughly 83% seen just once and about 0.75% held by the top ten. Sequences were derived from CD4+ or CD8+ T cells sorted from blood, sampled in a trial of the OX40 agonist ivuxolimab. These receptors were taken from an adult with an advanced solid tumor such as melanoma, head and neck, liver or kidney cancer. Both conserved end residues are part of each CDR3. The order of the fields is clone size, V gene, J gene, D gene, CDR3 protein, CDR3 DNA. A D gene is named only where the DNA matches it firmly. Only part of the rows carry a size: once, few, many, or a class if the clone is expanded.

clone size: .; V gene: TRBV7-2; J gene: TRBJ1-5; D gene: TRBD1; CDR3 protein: CASSLDRGPGGQPQHF; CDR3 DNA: TGTGCCAGCAGCTTAGACAGGGGGCCAGGGGGTCAGCCCCAGCATTTT
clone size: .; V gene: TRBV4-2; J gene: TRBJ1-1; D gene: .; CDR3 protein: CASSRTNTEAFF; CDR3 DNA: TGTGCCAGCAGCCGGACGAACACTGAAGCTTTCTTT
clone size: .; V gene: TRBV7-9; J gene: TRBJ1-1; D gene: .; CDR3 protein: CASSSQSTEAFF; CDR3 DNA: TGTGCCAGCAGCTCCCAGTCCACTGAAGCTTTCTTT
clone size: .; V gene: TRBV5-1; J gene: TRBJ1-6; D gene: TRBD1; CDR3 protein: CASSSAGQGHSPLHF; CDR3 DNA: TGCGCCAGCAGCTCGGCGGGACAGGGACATTCACCCCTCCACTTT
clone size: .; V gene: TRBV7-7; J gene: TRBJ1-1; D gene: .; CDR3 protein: CASSRTVNTEAFF; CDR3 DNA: TGTGCCAGCAGCAGGACTGTGAACACTGAAGCTTTCTTT
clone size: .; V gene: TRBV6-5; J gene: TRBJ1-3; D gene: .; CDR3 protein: CASSLTGTAGNTIYF; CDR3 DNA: TGTGCCAGCAGCCTGACCGGGACGGCTGGAAACACCATATATTTT
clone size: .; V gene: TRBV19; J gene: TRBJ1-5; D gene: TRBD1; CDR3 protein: CASNRPGQGYQPQHF; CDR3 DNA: TGTGCCAGTAATAGACCAGGACAGGGTTATCAGCCCCAGCATTTT
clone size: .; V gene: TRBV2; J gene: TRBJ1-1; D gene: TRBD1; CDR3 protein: CASSGWDRVNTEAFF; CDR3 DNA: TGTGCCAGCAGTGGTTGGGACAGGGTGAACACTGAAGCTTTCTTT
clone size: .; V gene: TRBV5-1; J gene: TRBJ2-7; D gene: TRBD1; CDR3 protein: CASSLLPGQSYEQYF; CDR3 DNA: TGCGCCAGCAGCTTGTTACCGGGACAGTCGTACGAGCAGTACTTC
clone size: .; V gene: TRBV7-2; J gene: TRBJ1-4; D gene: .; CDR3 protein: CASSLGANSEKLFF; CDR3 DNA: TGTGCCAGCAGCTTGGGGGCAAACTCTGAAAAACTGTTTTTT
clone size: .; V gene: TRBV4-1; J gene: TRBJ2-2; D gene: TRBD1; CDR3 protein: CASSPTGQTGELFF; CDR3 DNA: TGCGCCAGCAGCCCGACAGGGCAGACCGGGGAGCTGTTTTTT
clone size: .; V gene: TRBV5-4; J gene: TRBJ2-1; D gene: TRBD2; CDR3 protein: CASSLTGLEEFF; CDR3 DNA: TGTGCCAGCAGCCTAACGGGACTAGAGGAGTTCTTC
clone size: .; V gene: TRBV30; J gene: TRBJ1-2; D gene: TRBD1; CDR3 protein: CAWSVARGLGYTF; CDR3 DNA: TGTGCCTGGAGTGTAGCCAGGGGGCTTGGCTACACCTTC
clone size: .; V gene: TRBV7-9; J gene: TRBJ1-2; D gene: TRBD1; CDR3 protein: CASSLFGTGGDGYTF; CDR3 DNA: TGTGCCAGCAGCTTATTCGGTACAGGGGGGGATGGCTACACCTTC
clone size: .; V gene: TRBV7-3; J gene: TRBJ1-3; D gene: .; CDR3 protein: CASSPGPRSSGNTIYF; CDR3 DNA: TGTGCCAGCAGCCCGGGTCCGCGGAGCTCTGGAAACACCATATATTTT
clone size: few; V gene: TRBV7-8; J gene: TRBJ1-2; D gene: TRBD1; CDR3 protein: CASSQRAGGSTNYGYTF; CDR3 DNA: TGTGCCAGCAGCCAACGGGCAGGGGGTTCTACTAACTATGGCTACACCTTC